The clone carrying this TCR beta chain occurred many times. The CDR3 loop spans 14 amino acids. Germline assignment: CDR1 MNHEY and CDR2 SVGEGT. The junction had 6 bases not matched to a gene; V was cut back by 5 bases and J by 4 bases. The data stem from a study of blood T cells in healthy people across ages. Sample-barcoded 5' priming and a J-beta primer mix drove a second PCR of roughly 7 to 11 cycles. TCRdb independently ran MiXCR on the 5' RACE reads; one entry per CDR3 protein. The data show 1.5 million to 2 million distinct CDR3 sequences, about two fifths seen once. The chain combines TRBV6-2 or TRBV6-3 with TRBJ1-2, with 8 bases lining up with TRBD1. What was sequenced was blood. The sequence was collected from a human donor in good health. CDR3 sequence: CASSPGGASYGYTF. The CDR3, as DNA: TGTGCCAGCAGTCCAGGGGGCGCCTCCTATGGCTACACCTTC.